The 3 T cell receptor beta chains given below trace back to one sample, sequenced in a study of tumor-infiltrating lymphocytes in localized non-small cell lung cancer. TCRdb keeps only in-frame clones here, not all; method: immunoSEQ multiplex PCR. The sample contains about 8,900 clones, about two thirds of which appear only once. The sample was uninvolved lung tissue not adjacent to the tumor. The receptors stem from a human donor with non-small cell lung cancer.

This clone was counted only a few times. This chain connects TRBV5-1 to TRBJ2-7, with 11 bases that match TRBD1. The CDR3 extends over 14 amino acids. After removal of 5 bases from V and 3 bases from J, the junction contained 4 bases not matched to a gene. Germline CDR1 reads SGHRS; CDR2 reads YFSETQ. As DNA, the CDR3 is TGCGCCAGCAGAGGACAGGGGGCCGTCTACGAGCAGTACTTC. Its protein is CASRGQGAVYEQYF.

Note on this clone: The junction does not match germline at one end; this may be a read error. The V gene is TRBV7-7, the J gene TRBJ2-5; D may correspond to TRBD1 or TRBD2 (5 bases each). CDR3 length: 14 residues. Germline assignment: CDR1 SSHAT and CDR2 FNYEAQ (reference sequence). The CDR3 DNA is TGTGCTAGCAGTCCCGGGACGCCACCCGAGACCCAGTACTTC. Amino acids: CASSPGTPPETQYF.

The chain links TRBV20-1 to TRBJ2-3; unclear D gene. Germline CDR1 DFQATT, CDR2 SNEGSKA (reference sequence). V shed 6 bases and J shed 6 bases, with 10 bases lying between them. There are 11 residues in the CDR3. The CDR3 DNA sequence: TGCAGTGCCCTGAAGGTGGATACGCAGTATTTT. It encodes CSALKVDTQYF.